This is a list of T cell receptor beta chains from one sample in a study of T cells in Graves' hyperthyroidism and ophthalmopathy. TCRdb re-analysed the multiplex PCR reads in MiXCR, keeping a single row per CDR3 protein. Of more than 300,000 distinct CDR3 sequences listed, approximately 17% were seen once; the top ten hold 40% to 45%. Material for sequencing was blood. All receptors come from a man in his late teens or twenties with Graves' ophthalmopathy. Each CDR3 is given with its conserved first and last residue. The D gene is left open where the match is weak. A row's size may be missing; if present it is once, few, many or a size class.

>TRBJ1-2|many|TRBD1|TRBV28
TGTGCCAGCACCCAGGGGGGCCCTCCGGGAGGCTACACCTTC
CASTQGGPPGGYTF
>TRBJ1-4|-|-|TRBV19
TGTGCCAGTAGTATAGGTCAACAAGCTGAAAAACTGTTTTTT
CASSIGQQAEKLFF
>TRBJ1-2|many|-|TRBV18
TGTGCCAGCTCACCACGCAGGGAGGATGGCTACACCTTC
CASSPRREDGYTF
>TRBJ1-1|-|-|TRBV6-1
TGTGCCGGGGGGGGGGGGGGGGGGAACACTGAAGCTTTCTTT
CAGGGGGGNTEAFF
>TRBJ2-3|few|-|TRBV29-1
TGCAGCGTTGAACGCACCCCGGGTGCGACAGATACGCAGTATTTT
CSVERTPGATDTQYF
>TRBJ1-5|few|-|TRBV4-1
TGCGCCAGCAGCCAAGGATTGCGTCAGCCCCAGCATTTT
CASSQGLRQPQHF
>TRBJ2-5|many|-|TRBV11-2
TGTGCCAGCAGCTCTACGGACGGCCAGTACTTC
CASSSTDGQYF
>TRBJ2-7|many|TRBD1|TRBV24-1
TGTGCCACCAGTGATCCCGGGACAGGGGCCTACGAGCAGTACTTC
CATSDPGTGAYEQYF
>TRBJ2-1|many|-|TRBV6-1
TGTGCCAGCAGGGGAACCGAAGGGGGCAATGAGCAGTTCTTC
CASRGTEGGNEQFF
>TRBJ2-6|few|-|TRBV12-3/TRBV12-4
TGTGCCAGCAGGCATGCAGGGGGGCTACGAGGATACTCTGGGGCCAACGTCCTGACTTTC
CASRHAGGLRGYSGANVLTF
>TRBJ1-2|many|TRBD1|TRBV15
TGTGCCACCAGCAGAGATCGGGACAGTACTCGGTGCACCTTC
CATSRDRDSTRCTF
>TRBJ2-2|many|TRBD1|TRBV7-6
TGTGCCAGCAGCTCACTACAGGGGGCGGGGGAGCTGTTTTTT
CASSSLQGAGELFF
>TRBJ2-7|few|TRBD2|TRBV12-3/TRBV12-4
TGTGCCAGCAGCCTAGCGGGGGATCCCAACGAGCAGTACTTC
CASSLAGDPNEQYF
>TRBJ2-1|many|TRBD2|TRBV14
TGTGCCAGCAGCCGTGGACTAGCGGGGGGAAATGAGCAGTTCTTC
CASSRGLAGGNEQFF
>TRBJ2-2|-|-|TRBV6-8
TGCGCCAGCAGAGGACACAACACCGGGGAGCTGTTTTTT
CASRGHNTGELFF
>TRBJ2-7|few|-|TRBV11-2
TGTGCCAGCAGCTTAGGGGGTTCGGGATTAGTCGAGCAGTACTTC
CASSLGGSGLVEQYF
>TRBJ1-1|many|-|TRBV27
TGTGCCAGCAGACCCTTACTTAACACTGAAGCTTTCTTT
CASRPLLNTEAFF
>TRBJ2-7|-|-|TRBV5-1
TGCGCCAGCAGCTTGGCCGCAGTAGCCTACGAGCAGTACTTC
CASSLAAVAYEQYF
>TRBJ2-5|many|-|TRBV3-1
TGTGCCAGCAGCCAAGATTTAGGGTTGAGGACCCAGTACTTC
CASSQDLGLRTQYF
>TRBJ1-1|many|-|TRBV5-1
TGCGCCAGCAGCGCCAGGACAACTGAAGCTTTCTTT
CASSARTTEAFF
>TRBJ2-1|few|-|TRBV4-1
TGCGCCAGCAGCCAAGATCTTGTCTATGAGCAGTTCTTC
CASSQDLVYEQFF
>TRBJ2-7|many|-|TRBV12-3/TRBV12-4
TGTGCCAGCAGCAGGGGGGGGGTCTACGAGCAGTACTTC
CASSRGGVYEQYF
>TRBJ1-1|many|-|TRBV6-1
TGTGCCAGCAGTGAAGTAGAGACTGAAGCTTTCTTT
CASSEVETEAFF
>TRBJ1-5|many|-|TRBV20-1
TGCAGTGCTAGAGATTCGGGACAATATCAGCCCCAGCATTTT
CSARDSGQYQPQHF
>TRBJ2-3|-|TRBD2|TRBV6-1
TGTGCCAGCAGCTTGGGCGGGAGGAGTGATACGCAGTATTTT
CASSLGGRSDTQYF
>TRBJ2-1|-|TRBD2|TRBV9
TGTGCCAGCAGCGCCAGCGGGGGGACTTGGAATGAGCAGTTCTTC
CASSASGGTWNEQFF
>TRBJ1-1|few|-|TRBV12-5
TGTGCTAGTGGCCCGAGCGGGGGTGAAGCTTTCTTT
CASGPSGGEAFF
>TRBJ1-2|few|-|TRBV18
TGTGCCAGCTCACCTACCCCGGGGGCAGGGCTGGACTATGGCTACACCTTC
CASSPTPGAGLDYGYTF
>TRBJ1-2|many|-|TRBV3-1
TGTGCCAGCAGCCTAAACTATGGCTACACCTTC
CASSLNYGYTF
>TRBJ1-2|once|-|TRBV27
TGTGCCAGCCGCCCAGGGTTAGCTAACTATGGCCACACCTTC
CASRPGLANYGHTF
>TRBJ2-2|few|TRBD2|TRBV7-9
TGTGCCCTCTCGGGCGGGGGGGCCCTCCCTGGAACCGGGGAGCTGTTTTTT
CALSGGGALPGTGELFF
>TRBJ1-2|many|-|TRBV7-3
TGTGCCAGCAGCACAGGGCATGGCTACACCTTC
CASSTGHGYTF
>TRBJ1-2|-|-|TRBV28
TGTGCCAGCAGCCGTCAGGGTTTATATGGCTACACCTTC
CASSRQGLYGYTF
>TRBJ2-2|many|TRBD2|TRBV3-1
TGTGCCAGCAGCCTCCTAGCGGAGAAAGACACCGGGGAGCTGTTTTTT
CASSLLAEKDTGELFF
>TRBJ2-2|many|-|TRBV6-1
TGTGCCAGCAGTGAGGGGAACACCGGGGAGCTGTTTTTT
CASSEGNTGELFF
>TRBJ1-1|many|-|TRBV6-6
TGTGCCAGCAGTTACCCGACGCAGCTCCTTAGCAGCACTGAAGCTTTCTTT
CASSYPTQLLSSTEAFF
>TRBJ2-7|-|-|TRBV12-3/TRBV12-4
TGTGCCAGCAGCTCCCCCCCGAGCTACGAGCAGTACTTC
CASSSPPSYEQYF
>TRBJ1-1|many|-|TRBV28
TGTGCCAGCAGCCCGAGTTTGGGGGCGCGGAACACTGAAGCTTTCTTT
CASSPSLGARNTEAFF
>TRBJ2-5|-|-|TRBV18
TGTGCCAGCTCACTTACCCACGAAACTCAAGAGACCCAGTACTTC
CASSLTHETQETQYF
>TRBJ1-6|few|TRBD1|TRBV7-9
TGTGCCAGCAGAACTGCCGGGACAGGGAATTCACCCCTCCACTTT
CASRTAGTGNSPLHF
>TRBJ1-5|many|TRBD1|TRBV5-8
TGTGCCAGCAGCGGGACAGTAAATCAGCCCCAGCATTTT
CASSGTVNQPQHF
>TRBJ2-3|-|TRBD2|TRBV7-2
TGTGCCAGCAGCCGAACCGTCTACTCCGGGACTAGCGGCTCCGATACGCAGTATTTT
CASSRTVYSGTSGSDTQYF
>TRBJ2-3|-|TRBD2|TRBV28
TGTGCCAGCGGCCCCCAGGGGAATGGACTAGCGGGGAGCTCAGATACGCAGTATTTT
CASGPQGNGLAGSSDTQYF
>TRBJ2-7|few|-|TRBV12-3/TRBV12-4
TGTGCCAGCAGTACCGGGACAAATTACGAGCAGTACTTC
CASSTGTNYEQYF
>TRBJ1-1|many|TRBD1|TRBV2
TGTGCCACCTACAGGGGATGGGACACTGAAGCTTTCTTT
CATYRGWDTEAFF
>TRBJ2-1|few|TRBD2|TRBV9
TGTGCCAGCAGCCCCCGCGTAGCGGGGCCGACCTACAATGAGCAGTTCTTC
CASSPRVAGPTYNEQFF
>TRBJ2-1|few|-|TRBV19
TGTGCCAGTACCACCCCAGGGAATGAGCAGTTCTTC
CASTTPGNEQFF
>TRBJ2-2|few|TRBD2|TRBV5-8
TGTGCCAGCAGCCGACTCACTAGCGGGGTGAACACCGGGGAGCTGTTTTTT
CASSRLTSGVNTGELFF
>TRBJ2-1|many|-|TRBV6-2/TRBV6-3
TGTGCCAGCAGTTACTCGCCGGCTTCGGAGCAGTTCTTC
CASSYSPASEQFF
>TRBJ2-7|few|-|TRBV9
TGTGCCAGCAGCGTAGACGGGGGAACGGGCGAGCAGTACTTC
CASSVDGGTGEQYF
>TRBJ2-3|-|TRBD2|TRBV19
TGTGCCAGTAGTACCTCGGGACTAGGATCAGATACGCAGTATTTT
CASSTSGLGSDTQYF
>TRBJ2-7|few|TRBD2|TRBV13
TGTGCCAGCAGCTCGGGGGGGCGTGCCTACGAGCAGTACTTC
CASSSGGRAYEQYF
>TRBJ2-4|-|-|TRBV4-3
TGCGCCAGCAGCCAAGAGCGGAGACAGGCCTTAGCCAAAAACATTCAGTACTTC
CASSQERRQALAKNIQYF
>TRBJ2-1|few|TRBD1|TRBV27
TGTGCCAGCAGTTTATTAGGGGACAGGGCACTCAACGAGCAGTTCTTC
CASSLLGDRALNEQFF